The 32 T cell receptor beta chains in this list originate from one sample, sequenced in a study of T cells in tuberculosis. Sequencing used immunoSEQ multiplex PCR; TCRdb keeps in-frame clones, though not all of them. Of under 50,000 clones in the sample, 95% were seen once. The source material was PBMCs. These TCRs come from a donor aged 10-35 years with latent tuberculosis or without tuberculosis infection.

The V call is TRBV2, the J call TRBJ1-6, with TRBD1 matching over 8 bases. Germline CDR1 reads SNHLY; CDR2 reads FYNNEI. J lost 5 bases, V lost 6 bases, and 6 bases had no gene match. The CDR3 extends over 15 amino acids. In DNA form, the CDR3 reads TGTGCCAGCAGCCGGGACAGGCTCCATAATTCACCCCTCCACTTT. This codes for CASSRDRLHNSPLHF.

The chain carries TRBV7-6 and TRBJ1-2, with TRBD1 matching over 9 bases. There are 17 residues in the CDR3. Looked up from germline, CDR1 is SGHVS and CDR2 is FNYEAQ. V shed 4 bases, J shed 0 bases, and the junction held 9 bases outside the gene matches. The DNA of the CDR3 is TGTGCCAGCAGCTCGTTAAGGGGGGACAGGGCTAACTATGGCTACACCTTC. It yields the protein CASSSLRGDRANYGYTF.

The V call is TRBV5-6, the J call TRBJ2-1, with a tentative D call TRBD1 (5 bases). Looked up from germline, CDR1 is SGHDT and CDR2 is YYEEEE. Deletions cut 2 bases from V and 7 bases from J, with 22 bases between. This CDR3 comprises 17 residues. The CDR3 here is CASSFYQGNPLKNEQFF. The DNA for the CDR3 is TGTGCCAGCAGCTTTTATCAGGGTAACCCCCTTAAGAATGAGCAGTTCTTC.

This chain joins TRBV7-9 and TRBJ2-1; tentative D call: TRBD1 (5 bases). V was shortened by 1 base and J by 6 bases, with 13 bases between the two germline ends. This CDR3 contains 15 residues. The germline V gene encodes CDR1 SEHNR and CDR2 FQNEAQ (reference sequence). In DNA form, the CDR3 reads TGTGCCAGCAGCTTAGTTAGGCAGGGCAGCAATGAGCAGTTCTTC. Protein product: CASSLVRQGSNEQFF.

The chain links TRBV11-2 to TRBJ1-1, with TRBD1 identical over 8 bases. This CDR3 is built from 15 residues. From germline, CDR1 is SGHAT and CDR2 FQNNGV. The J segment lost 0 bases and the V segment lost 5 bases, leaving 5 bases of the junction unmatched. Here the CDR3 reads CASSQPTGVNTEAFF. The CDR3 coding sequence is TGTGCCAGCAGCCAACCGACAGGGGTGAACACTGAAGCTTTCTTT.

This chain links TRBV6-1 with TRBJ1-2, with a weak D call TRBD1 (6 bases). Germline V lookup: CDR1 MNHNS, CDR2 SASEGT. The CDR3 loop spans 15 amino acids. With 0 bases removed from V and 5 bases from J, the gap between germline ends came to 13 bases. The CDR3 loop is CASSEALDRVYGYTF. The CDR3 DNA reads as TGTGCCAGCAGTGAAGCGCTGGACAGAGTTTATGGCTACACCTTC.

The chain is built from TRBV6-5 and TRBJ2-6, with D unclear. CDR1 is MNHEY, CDR2 SVGAGI, per germline. This CDR3 is built from 16 residues. The ends were cut back, 2 bases at V and 0 bases at J, with 8 bases in the middle. The CDR3 bases are TGTGCCAGCAGTTACCACAGAAACTCTGGGGCCAACGTCCTGACTTTC. Translated: CASSYHRNSGANVLTF.

The V and J genes are TRBV19 and TRBJ1-2; D possibly corresponds to TRBD1 (5 bases). This CDR3 has 14 amino acids. Germline CDR1 reads LNHDA; CDR2 reads SQIVND (reference sequence). Trimming stripped 5 bases from V and 6 bases from J, with 16 bases between. CDR3 nucleotides: TGTGCCAGTAGTCCGCGGGGCAGGGAGCATGGCTACACCTTC. It translates to CASSPRGREHGYTF. The complete variable domain, with remaining parts taken from reference TRBV19 and TRBJ1-2, reads DGGITQSPKYLFRKEGQNVTLSCEQNLNHDAMYWYRQDPGQGLRLIYYSQIVNDFQKGDIAEGYSVSREKKESFPLTVTSAQKNPTAFYLCASSPRGREHGYTFGSGTRLTVV.

The V and J genes are TRBV30 and TRBJ2-1; possibly TRBD1 for D (5 bases). The germline CDR1 and CDR2 sequences are GTSNPN and SVGIG (reference sequence). The CDR3 totals 11 residues. V lost 4 bases to trimming and J lost 10 bases, with 11 bases between them. The CDR3 nucleotides are TGTGCCTGGACGGACATTCAGGAGCAGTTCTTC. This gives the protein CAWTDIQEQFF.

The chain carries TRBV6-5 and TRBJ1-6, with TRBD1 matching 9 bases. J lost 8 bases, V lost 6 bases, and 5 bases had no gene match. The germline gives CDR1 MNHEY, CDR2 SVGAGI. The CDR3 is 14 amino acids. CDR3 sequence reads: CASSQTGGYSPLHF. The CDR3 DNA reads as TGTGCCAGCAGCCAGACAGGGGGTTATTCACCCCTCCACTTT.

V is TRBV19 and J is TRBJ2-7, with D possibly matching TRBD1 (5 bases). The CDR3 extends over 12 amino acids. Trimming took 5 bases from V and 6 from J, leaving 11 bases between them. Germline V CDR1 and CDR2: LNHDA, SQIVND (reference sequence). CDR3 region: CASSWPGSEQYF. As DNA, the CDR3 is TGTGCCAGTAGTTGGCCAGGGTCCGAGCAGTACTTC.

The chain combines TRBV5-1 with TRBJ2-2, with unresolved D. This CDR3 is built from 13 residues. Trimming removed 1 base from V and 5 bases from J, with 6 bases in between. Germline CDR1 SGHRS, CDR2 YFSETQ. The DNA for the CDR3 is TGCGCCAGCAGCTTGCCCTCGACCGGGGAGCTGTTTTTT. Translated, it gives CASSLPSTGELFF. Looking up the rest from reference TRBV5-1 and TRBJ2-2 gives the full variable domain: KAGVTQTPRYLIKTRGQQVTLSCSPISGHRSVSWYQQTPGQGLQFLFEYFSETQRNKGNFPGRFSGRQFSNSRSEMNVSTLELGDSALYLCASSLPSTGELFFGEGSRLTVL.

The chain has TRBV29-1 and TRBJ1-1; D is perhaps TRBD1 (5 bases). The germline V and J ends were trimmed by 2 bases and 2 bases, with 9 bases remaining between them. The CDR3 sequence is 13 residues long. From germline, CDR1 is SQVTM and CDR2 ANQGSEA. As DNA, the CDR3 is TGCAGCGTTGAATCAGGGCTTAACACTGAAGCTTTCTTT. Translating it yields CSVESGLNTEAFF.

The chain uses TRBV5-4 and TRBJ1-6; 9 positions agree with TRBD1. The V segment lost 0 bases and the J segment 7 bases; nucleotides outside the gene matches: 2. Looked up from germline, CDR1 is SGHNT and CDR2 is YYREEE (reference sequence). The CDR3 totals 15 residues. In DNA form, the CDR3 reads TGTGCCAGCAGCTTGGTGACAGGGGGAAATTCACCCCTCCACTTT. Residues: CASSLVTGGNSPLHF.

The V and J genes are TRBV7-2 and TRBJ2-5, with TRBD2 matching over 7 bases. Germline values: CDR1 SGHTA, CDR2 FQGNSA. Germline trimming cut 5 bases from V and 4 bases from J; bases unmatched to any gene: 13. The CDR3 is 16 residues long. The CDR3 sequence: CASSRSGGGLIETQYF. The DNA for the CDR3 is TGTGCCAGCAGCCGTTCGGGGGGAGGCTTAATAGAGACCCAGTACTTC.

The chain has TRBV11-2 and TRBJ1-6; 7 bases are shared with TRBD1. CDR1 is SGHAT and CDR2 is FQNNGV in the germline V gene. After removal of 5 bases from V and 9 bases from J, the junction contained 10 bases not matched to a gene. CDR3 length: 15 residues. CDR3 sequence (DNA): TGTGCCAGCAGCAGGCCAGGGGGTAAAATTTCACCCCTCCACTTT. As protein: CASSRPGGKISPLHF.

The genes are TRBV6-5 and TRBJ1-6; 7 nucleotides align to TRBD1. CDR1 is MNHEY and CDR2 is SVGAGI in the germline V gene. The CDR3 length is 15 residues. Unmatched junction bases numbered 9, after V lost 5 bases and J lost 8 bases. As DNA, the CDR3 is TGTGCCAGCAGTCTCCGAACAGGGGATCATTCACCCCTCCACTTT. This sequence encodes CASSLRTGDHSPLHF.

The genes are TRBV4-1 and TRBJ2-1, with 9 bases that match TRBD1. The J segment lost 6 bases and the V segment lost 0 bases, leaving 3 bases of the junction unmatched. The CDR3 runs 15 residues. From germline, CDR1 is MGHRA and CDR2 YSYEKL. In nucleotides, the CDR3 is TGCGCCAGCAGCCAAGAGGGGGACAGGGTCAATGAGCAGTTCTTC. It is translated as CASSQEGDRVNEQFF.

This sequence joins TRBV7-8 and TRBJ1-2, with 8 bases lining up with TRBD1. V lost 5 bases to trimming and J lost 7 bases; unmatched junction nucleotides: 9. The CDR3 is 14 amino acids. In germline, CDR1 is SGHVS, CDR2 FQNEAQ. The CDR3, as DNA: TGTGCCAGCAGCCACAGGGGGGGTAAAGTTGGCTACACCTTC. Its protein is CASSHRGGKVGYTF.

This chain links TRBV5-1 with TRBJ2-7; 9 bases align to TRBD1. This CDR3 spans 14 amino acids. Germline V gene sequence: CDR1 SGHRS, CDR2 YFSETQ. The V and J ends lost 4 bases and 5 bases, in that order; junction bases with no gene match: 7. The CDR3 nucleotides read TGCGCCAGCAGCCCCGGACAGGGGATCCACGAGCAGTACTTC. Encoded protein: CASSPGQGIHEQYF.

The chain is built from TRBV5-5 and TRBJ1-1; D remains unclear. This CDR3 region has 15 residues. The V gene lost 0 bases and the J gene lost 3 bases, with 12 bases spanning the gap. Germline values: CDR1 SGHKS, CDR2 YYEKEE (reference sequence). The CDR3 coding sequence is TGTGCCAGCAGCTTGGATGAGAGGGTAGACACTGAAGCTTTCTTT. Its protein is CASSLDERVDTEAFF.

The chain carries TRBV28 and TRBJ1-4, with D possibly being TRBD1 (6 bases). In germline, CDR1 is MDHEN, CDR2 SYDVKM. The CDR3 runs to 14 residues. V lost 8 bases and J 8 bases, leaving 18 bases between the germline ends. The CDR3 region is CASEIGGLGEKLFF. CDR3 sequence (DNA): TGTGCCAGCGAGATCGGGGGGCTAGGGGAAAAACTGTTTTTT.

Only one count was recorded for this clone. The V and J genes are TRBV19 and TRBJ1-1; D unclear. V gave up 3 bases and J gave up 0 bases, with 8 bases separating them. Germline V gene data show CDR1 as LNHDA and CDR2 as SQIVND (reference sequence). This CDR3 comprises 14 residues. The CDR3 sequence is CASSIPGVNTEAFF. Written as DNA, the CDR3 is TGTGCCAGTAGTATCCCGGGAGTGAACACTGAAGCTTTCTTT.

The chain couples TRBV18 to TRBJ2-1; 9 bases fit TRBD1. This CDR3 spans 14 amino acids. The V gene's germline CDR1 is KGHSH and CDR2 LQKENI. V lost 3 bases to trimming and J lost 8 bases; unmatched junction nucleotides: 5. CDR3 sequence reads: CASSPRTGDDEQFF. In DNA, the CDR3 is TGTGCCAGCTCACCGAGGACAGGGGATGATGAGCAGTTCTTC.

The chain joins TRBV5-4 to TRBJ2-1; 8 nucleotides match TRBD2. Germline V gives CDR1 SGHNT, CDR2 YYREEE (reference sequence). Trimming cost V 0 bases and J 10 bases; bases outside gene matches: 6. CDR3 length: 14 amino acids. CDR3 coding DNA: TGTGCCAGCAGCTTGGTAGTAGCGGGGCGAGAGCAGTTCTTC. Translation: CASSLVVAGREQFF.

The chain carries TRBV6-5 and TRBJ1-2; D gene ambiguous. This CDR3 comprises 12 residues. Per the germline V gene, CDR1 is MNHEY and CDR2 is SVGAGI. The V end was cut by 0 bases, the J end by 7 bases, with 6 bases between. Here the CDR3 DNA reads TGTGCCAGCAGTTACTCGGAGGGTGGCTACACCTTC. This sequence encodes CASSYSEGGYTF.

The chain employs TRBV30 and TRBJ1-3; no reliable D call. Germline assignment: CDR1 GTSNPN and CDR2 SVGIG (reference sequence). V lost 7 bases and J lost 2, with 9 bases in between. The CDR3 has 12 amino acids. In nucleotides, the CDR3 is TGTGCCTCGAGACGGGCTGGAAACACCATATATTTT. It specifies CASRRAGNTIYF.

This clone was seen only a few times. The chain has TRBV27 and TRBJ2-7; 7 bases are a match to TRBD1. Per the germline V gene, CDR1 is MNHEY and CDR2 is SMNVEV (reference sequence). CDR3 length: 15 residues. The V segment lost 5 bases and the J segment 2 bases; nucleotides outside the gene matches: 9. CDR3 coding DNA: TGTGCCAGCAGTCCCCCCGGGACAGAGACCTACGAGCAGTACTTC. This sequence encodes CASSPPGTETYEQYF.

This clone was counted a single time. This rearrangement joins TRBV19 to TRBJ1-1; D not resolved. The CDR3 has 15 residues. V was cut by 10 bases and J by 0 bases, with 18 bases left in between. The V gene's germline CDR1 is LNHDA and CDR2 SQIVND (reference sequence). In nucleotides, the CDR3 is TGTGCCACAACCCTGGGCAACCCCCTGAACACTGAAGCTTTCTTT. Translated: CATTLGNPLNTEAFF.

This chain joins TRBV11-2 and TRBJ1-2; no firm D call. The germline V and J ends were trimmed by 6 bases and 0 bases, with 14 bases remaining between them. In germline, CDR1 is SGHAT, CDR2 FQNNGV. This CDR3 has 15 residues. The chain's CDR3 is CASSSIPAANYGYTF. The CDR3 nucleotides read TGTGCCAGCAGTTCGATCCCCGCAGCTAACTATGGCTACACCTTC.

This chain joins TRBV6-4 and TRBJ1-5; 7 positions agree with TRBD1. In germline, CDR1 is MRHNA, CDR2 SNTAGT. With 10 bases clipped from V and 0 bases from J, the junction kept 6 bases outside the gene matches. This CDR3 is built from 14 residues. In DNA form, the CDR3 reads TGTGCCACCGAGACAGGGTATAGCAATCAGCCCCAGCATTTT. Translating it yields CATETGYSNQPQHF.

The V gene is TRBV13, the J gene TRBJ2-5, with a weak D call TRBD1 (6 bases). The germline V and J ends were trimmed by 0 bases and 5 bases, with 16 bases remaining between them. The length of the CDR3 is 16 residues. Germline assignment: CDR1 PRHDT and CDR2 FYEKMQ (reference sequence). For the CDR3, the DNA is TGTGCCAGCAGCTTAGGGGGCAGGGGACACGTGGAGACCCAGTACTTC. Translating it yields CASSLGGRGHVETQYF.